This T cell receptor (beta chain) was identified during a study of identical twins. TCRdb ran MiXCR on the 5' RACE reads and lists one entry per CDR3 protein. The sample consists of 500,000 to 600,000 distinct CDR3 sequences, less than 25% of them appearing once. The CDR3 runs 15 residues. The V gene end was trimmed by 4 bases and the J gene end by 6 bases; junction bases not matched to a gene: 8. Germline V lookup: CDR1 DFQATT, CDR2 SNEGSKA (reference sequence). The same data also contributed to another study, on T cells expressing NK-cell markers.

J is TRBJ2-7 and V is TRBV20-1, with 14 bases fitting TRBD2. The sequenced sample consisted of CD4+ T cells sorted from blood. The TCR sequence derives from a young woman in good health. CDR3 in amino acids: CSATGLAGVRFEQYF. The CDR3 DNA sequence: TGCAGTGCTACGGGACTAGCGGGAGTGAGGTTCGAGCAGTACTTC.